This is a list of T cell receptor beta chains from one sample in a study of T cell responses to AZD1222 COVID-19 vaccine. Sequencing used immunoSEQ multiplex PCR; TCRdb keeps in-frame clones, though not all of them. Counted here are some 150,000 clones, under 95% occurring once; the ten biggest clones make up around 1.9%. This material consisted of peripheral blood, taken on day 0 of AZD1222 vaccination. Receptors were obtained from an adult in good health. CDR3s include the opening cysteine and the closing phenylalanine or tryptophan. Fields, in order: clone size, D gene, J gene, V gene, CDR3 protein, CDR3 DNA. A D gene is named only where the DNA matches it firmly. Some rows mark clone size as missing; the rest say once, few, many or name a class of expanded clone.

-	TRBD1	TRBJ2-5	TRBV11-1	CASSLQQGAMETQYF	TGTGCCAGCAGCTTACAACAGGGGGCAATGGAGACCCAGTACTTC
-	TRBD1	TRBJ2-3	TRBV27	CASNTGTADTQYF	TGTGCCAGCAACACTGGGACAGCCGATACGCAGTATTTT
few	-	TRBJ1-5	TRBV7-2	CASSFKGSGQPQHF	TGTGCCAGCAGCTTTAAGGGATCGGGGCAGCCCCAGCATTTT
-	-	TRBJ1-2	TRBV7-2	CASSFGGGYTF	TGTGCCAGCAGCTTTGGGGGCGGCTACACCTTC
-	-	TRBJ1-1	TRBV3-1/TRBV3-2	CASSQTDRRNTEAFF	TGTGCCAGCAGCCAGACTGACAGGAGGAACACTGAAGCTTTCTTT
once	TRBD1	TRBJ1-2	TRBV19	CASSTSRQGSLYGYTF	TGTGCCAGTAGTACCTCCAGACAGGGTAGCCTCTATGGCTACACCTTC
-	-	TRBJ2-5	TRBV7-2	CASSLRTGGGTQYF	TGTGCCAGCAGCCTCAGGACGGGTGGAGGGACCCAGTACTTC
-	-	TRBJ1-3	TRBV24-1	CATSDGQYSGNTIYF	TGTGCCACCAGTGATGGACAGTACTCTGGAAACACCATATATTTT
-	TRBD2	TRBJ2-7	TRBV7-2	CASRRAGGQWSYEQYF	TGTGCCAGCAGGAGGGCGGGGGGGCAGTGGTCCTACGAGCAGTACTTC
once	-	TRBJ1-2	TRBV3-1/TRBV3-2	CASSQFGQGSDYGYTF	TGTGCCAGCAGCCAATTCGGGCAGGGCAGCGACTATGGCTACACCTTC
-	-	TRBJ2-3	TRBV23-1	CASSQQGEWTDTQYF	TGCGCCAGCAGTCAACAGGGTGAATGGACAGATACGCAGTATTTT
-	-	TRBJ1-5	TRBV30	CAWSFGSSPSNQPQHF	TGTGCCTGGAGTTTTGGCAGCAGCCCAAGCAATCAGCCCCAGCATTTT
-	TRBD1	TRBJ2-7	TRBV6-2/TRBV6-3	CASSYSRQGTQYF	TGTGCCAGCAGTTACTCGAGACAGGGGACGCAGTACTTC
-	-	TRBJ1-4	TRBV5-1	CASTVMGRVNEKLFF	TGCGCCAGCACCGTAATGGGACGGGTTAATGAAAAACTGTTTTTT
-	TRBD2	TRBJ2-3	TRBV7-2	CASSPGLAGDTQYF	TGTGCCAGCAGCCCGGGACTAGCTGGTGATACGCAGTATTTT
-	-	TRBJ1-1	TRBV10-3	CATSGGERAMNTEAFF	TGTGCCACCTCGGGGGGGGAAAGGGCTATGAACACTGAAGCTTTCTTT
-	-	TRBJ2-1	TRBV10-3	CAISQGNEQFF	TGTGCCATCAGTCAGGGTAATGAGCAGTTCTTC
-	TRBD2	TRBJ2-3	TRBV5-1	CASSFGTSGGAGGTDTQYF	TGCGCCAGCAGCTTCGGGACTAGCGGGGGGGCCGGTGGCACAGATACGCAGTATTTT
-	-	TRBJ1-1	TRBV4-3	CASSPYLTEESTEAFF	TGCGCCAGCAGCCCCTACTTGACAGAGGAGAGCACTGAAGCTTTCTTT
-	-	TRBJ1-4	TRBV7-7	CASSLAFTEKLFF	TGTGCTAGCAGCTTAGCTTTCACTGAAAAACTGTTTTTT
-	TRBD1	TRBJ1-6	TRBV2	CASSAGQGNSPLHF	TGTGCCAGCAGTGCGGGACAGGGGAATTCACCCCTCCACTTT
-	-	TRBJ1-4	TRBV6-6	CASSYGKGYNEKLFF	TGTGCCAGCAGTTACGGCAAAGGATATAATGAAAAACTGTTTTTT
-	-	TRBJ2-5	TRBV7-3	CASSRTRRDETQYF	TGTGCCAGCAGCCGGACTCGGCGGGATGAGACCCAGTACTTC
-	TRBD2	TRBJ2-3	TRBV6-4	CASRTSGTDTQYF	TGTGCCAGCAGGACTAGCGGCACAGATACGCAGTATTTT
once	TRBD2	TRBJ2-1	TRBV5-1	CASSRALAGGFDEQFF	TGCGCCAGCAGCAGAGCACTAGCGGGGGGATTCGATGAGCAGTTCTTC
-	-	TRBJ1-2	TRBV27	CASSALGGYGYTF	TGTGCCAGCAGTGCTTTAGGGGGCTATGGCTACACCTTC